Presented here are 21 T cell receptor beta chains from one specimen sequenced in a study of response to subunit inactivated influenza vaccine. TCRdb independently ran MiXCR on the RT-PCR reads; one entry per CDR3 protein. The table records roughly 520,000 distinct CDR3 sequences, less than 30% of them present only once. Here the sequenced sample was CD4+ T cells sorted from PBMCs, taken less than 6 days after vaccination. The receptors were sampled from a man in his forties or fifties who received an inactivated influenza vaccine.

This clonotype was counted only a few times. CDR3 residues: CASSEYGTGDNSPLHF. The CDR3 DNA reads as TGTGCCAGCAGTGAATATGGGACAGGGGATAATTCACCCCTCCACTTT. This rearrangement joins TRBV25-1 to TRBJ1-6, with TRBD1 matching 10 bases. The CDR3 covers 16 residues. Germline loops: CDR1 MGHDK, CDR2 SYGVNS. The J segment lost 5 bases and the V segment lost 0 bases, leaving 1 base of the junction unmatched.

This sequence joins TRBV27 and TRBJ2-1; D might be TRBD1 (6 bases). Germline CDR1 and CDR2: MNHEY and SMNVEV (reference sequence). The CDR3 length is 13 residues. Trimming stripped 2 bases from V and 7 bases from J, with 9 bases between. CDR3 sequence: CASSLNRENEQFF. The CDR3, as DNA: TGTGCCAGCAGTTTAAACAGGGAAAATGAGCAGTTCTTC.

This clonotype appeared a few times. This chain joins TRBV20-1 and TRBJ2-6, with 7 bases fitting TRBD1. Per the germline V gene, CDR1 is DFQATT and CDR2 is SNEGSKA (reference sequence). The CDR3 spans 14 residues. After removal of 4 bases from V and 4 bases from J, the junction contained 4 bases not matched to a gene. The CDR3 loop reads CSAKTGTGANVLTF. In DNA, the CDR3 is TGCAGTGCTAAGACAGGGACCGGGGCCAACGTCCTGACTTTC.

This clonotype has a handful of counts. V usage is TRBV7-6 and J usage is TRBJ1-2; TRBD1 is a possible D gene (6 bases). V was cut by 5 bases and J by 2 bases, with 15 bases left in between. CDR3 length: 15 residues. The germline gives CDR1 SGHVS, CDR2 FNYEAQ. CDR3 loop: CASSLRDKGNYGYTF. The CDR3 bases are TGTGCCAGCAGCCTTCGGGACAAGGGGAACTATGGCTACACCTTC.

The sample holds a few counts of this clonotype. V is TRBV12-3 or TRBV12-4 and J is TRBJ2-1, with 8 bases aligning to TRBD2. This CDR3 has 14 residues. Losses at the gene ends were 7 bases for V and 10 bases for J; bases not matched to a gene: 12. The CDR3 here is CASTPTSAGEEQFF. The CDR3 coding sequence is TGTGCCAGCACCCCGACTAGCGCGGGGGAGGAGCAGTTCTTC.

This clonotype occurred a few times. The chain is built from TRBV12-3 or TRBV12-4 and TRBJ2-4, with D unresolved. Deletions cut 6 bases from V and 0 bases from J, with 15 bases between. This CDR3 is built from 16 residues. CDR3 sequence: CASSLKDLIAKNIQYF. The CDR3 DNA sequence: TGTGCCAGCAGCCTTAAGGACCTCATAGCCAAAAACATTCAGTACTTC.

Only a few counts were recorded for this clonotype. The rearrangement uses TRBV27 and TRBJ1-1; possible D gene TRBD1, 5 bases. Per germline, CDR1 MNHEY and CDR2 SMNVEV (reference sequence). V gave up 4 bases and J gave up 0 bases, with 12 bases separating them. The CDR3 loop spans 15 amino acids. The CDR3 region is CASSSRLTVNTEAFF. CDR3 DNA: TGTGCCAGCAGTTCCCGTCTGACAGTGAACACTGAAGCTTTCTTT.

This clonotype was seen only a few times. This sequence joins TRBV20-1 and TRBJ2-2; D might be TRBD1 (7 bases). Germline CDR1 reads DFQATT; CDR2 reads SNEGSKA (reference sequence). V lost 3 bases and J 2 bases, leaving 10 bases between the germline ends. The CDR3 loop spans 14 amino acids. The CDR3 sequence is CSASQGGNTGELFF. For the CDR3, the DNA is TGCAGTGCTAGCCAGGGGGGAAACACCGGGGAGCTGTTTTTT.

The chain uses TRBV5-6 and TRBJ2-4, with 12 bases lining up with TRBD2. The germline V gene encodes CDR1 SGHDT and CDR2 YYEEEE. The ends lost 4 bases at V and 1 base at J; junction bases unmatched: 18. This CDR3 spans 21 amino acids. CDR3: CASSPPQDSSGGAWAKNIQYF. The CDR3 nucleotides read TGTGCCAGCAGCCCACCCCAGGACTCTAGCGGGGGGGCCTGGGCCAAAAACATTCAGTACTTC.

This clonotype was detected a few times. The chain uses TRBV7-8 and TRBJ2-1; D may match TRBD1 or TRBD2 (6 bases each). The V end was cut by 5 bases, the J end by 9 bases, with 17 bases between. This CDR3 has 14 residues. From germline, CDR1 is SGHVS and CDR2 FQNEAQ. Here the CDR3 DNA reads TGTGCCAGCAGCCCGAGGGGGGCCGAGGGTGAGCAGTTCTTC. Protein product: CASSPRGAEGEQFF.

This clonotype was seen more than once but under ten times. This chain joins TRBV12-3 or TRBV12-4 and TRBJ2-7; possible D gene TRBD2, 6 bases. The CDR3 loop spans 13 amino acids. Trimming removed 6 bases from V and 3 bases from J, with 12 bases in between. As DNA, the CDR3 is TGTGCCAGCAGGCGGGCGCGGGGCTACGAGCAGTACTTC. This translates into CASRRARGYEQYF.

V and J are TRBV9 and TRBJ1-1; tentatively, D is TRBD1 (5 bases). This CDR3 is 17 amino acids long. Germline assignment: CDR1 SGDLS and CDR2 YYNGEE. V lost 1 base, J lost 1 base, and 17 bases lay in between. For the CDR3, the DNA is TGTGCCAGCAGCGTAACATCCATTGGGGGACCGAACACTGAAGCTTTCTTT. Encoded protein: CASSVTSIGGPNTEAFF.

V is TRBV5-6 and J is TRBJ2-6, with 9 positions matching TRBD1. CDR1 is SGHDT and CDR2 is YYEEEE in the germline V gene. CDR3 length: 16 residues. J gave up 1 base and V 4 bases, and 3 bases lay outside the gene matches. The CDR3 nucleotides are TGTGCCAGCAGCGGGACAGGGATGTCTGGGGCCAACGTCCTGACTTTC. It translates to CASSGTGMSGANVLTF.

The genes are TRBV4-1 and TRBJ2-1, with 7 bases that match TRBD2. The CDR3 extends over 14 amino acids. In germline, CDR1 is MGHRA, CDR2 YSYEKL. V shed 4 bases and J 5 bases; nucleotides not matched to a gene: 5. CDR3 protein: CASSLWGTNNEQFF. The CDR3 DNA reads TGCGCCAGCAGCCTCTGGGGGACTAACAATGAGCAGTTCTTC.

This chain connects TRBV12-3 or TRBV12-4 to TRBJ2-1; possibly TRBD2 for D (7 bases). V dropped 6 bases and J dropped 4 bases, with 16 bases sitting between them. The CDR3 has 15 residues. CDR3 region: CASRYGGGAYNEQFF. The CDR3 bases are TGTGCCAGCAGATATGGGGGGGGGGCTTACAATGAGCAGTTCTTC.

This clonotype was detected many times. The CDR3 region has the DNA TGTGCCAGCAGCCCCACAGGGGGAATCTACAATGAGCAGTTCTTC. This translates into CASSPTGGIYNEQFF. The chain has TRBV12-3 or TRBV12-4 and TRBJ2-1, with 8 positions matching TRBD1. CDR3 length: 15 residues. V lost 6 bases and J lost 3; bases outside the gene matches: 7.

This rearrangement joins TRBV7-9 to TRBJ1-1; D gene unclear. With 5 bases removed from V and 0 bases from J, the gap between germline ends came to 13 bases. The V gene's germline CDR1 is SEHNR and CDR2 FQNEAQ (reference sequence). The CDR3 has 15 residues. The CDR3 DNA is TGTGCCAGCAGCCCAAGACAAGAGATGAACACTGAAGCTTTCTTT. Its translation: CASSPRQEMNTEAFF.

The V call is TRBV7-2, the J call TRBJ2-7; D is ambiguous. CDR3 length: 14 amino acids. V dropped 3 bases and J dropped 2 bases, with 11 bases sitting between them. From germline, CDR1 is SGHTA and CDR2 FQGNSA. For the CDR3, the DNA is TGTGCCAGCAGCTTTAACCGGGCCCCCTACGAGCAGTACTTC. Amino acid sequence: CASSFNRAPYEQYF.

The rearrangement links TRBV27 to TRBJ1-2; no clear D. From germline, CDR1 is MNHEY and CDR2 SMNVEV (reference sequence). This CDR3 has 15 amino acids. Between the trimmed V and J ends, which lost 1 base and 0 bases, there was a span of 9 bases. CDR3 sequence: CASSLYYTANYGYTF. CDR3 bases: TGTGCCAGCAGTTTATACTACACCGCTAACTATGGCTACACCTTC.

This clonotype was counted at least ten times. The V call is TRBV12-3 or TRBV12-4, the J call TRBJ2-5; D gene ambiguous. Trimming removed 5 bases from V and 2 bases from J, with 18 bases in between. CDR3 size: 16 residues. DNA for the CDR3: TGTGCCAGCAGTCTACGATGGGGTATTGGACAAGAGACCCAGTACTTC. This gives the protein CASSLRWGIGQETQYF.

The sample holds a few counts of this clonotype. The genes are TRBV20-1 and TRBJ2-1; the D call may be TRBD1 or TRBD2 (6 bases each). The V gene's germline CDR1 is DFQATT and CDR2 SNEGSKA (reference sequence). CDR3 length: 15 amino acids. The V gene lost 3 bases and the J gene lost 2 bases, with 14 bases spanning the gap. The CDR3 sequence is CSARTRGFAYNEQFF. The CDR3 DNA reads as TGCAGTGCTAGGACTAGGGGGTTCGCCTACAATGAGCAGTTCTTC.